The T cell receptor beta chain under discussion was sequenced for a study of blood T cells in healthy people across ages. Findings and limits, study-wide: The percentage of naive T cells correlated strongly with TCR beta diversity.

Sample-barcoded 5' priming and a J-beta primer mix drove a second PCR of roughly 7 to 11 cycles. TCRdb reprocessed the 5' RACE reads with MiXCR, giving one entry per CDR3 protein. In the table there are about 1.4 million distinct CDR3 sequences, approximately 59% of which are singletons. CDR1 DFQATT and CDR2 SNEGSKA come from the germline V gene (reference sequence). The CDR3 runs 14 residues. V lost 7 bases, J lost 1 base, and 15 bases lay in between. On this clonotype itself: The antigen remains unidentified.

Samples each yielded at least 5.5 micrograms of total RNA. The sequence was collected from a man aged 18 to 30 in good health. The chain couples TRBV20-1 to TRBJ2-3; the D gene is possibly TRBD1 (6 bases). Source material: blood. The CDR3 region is CSVGRGEGTDTQYF. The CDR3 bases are TGCAGTGTTGGCAGGGGCGAGGGCACAGATACGCAGTATTTT.